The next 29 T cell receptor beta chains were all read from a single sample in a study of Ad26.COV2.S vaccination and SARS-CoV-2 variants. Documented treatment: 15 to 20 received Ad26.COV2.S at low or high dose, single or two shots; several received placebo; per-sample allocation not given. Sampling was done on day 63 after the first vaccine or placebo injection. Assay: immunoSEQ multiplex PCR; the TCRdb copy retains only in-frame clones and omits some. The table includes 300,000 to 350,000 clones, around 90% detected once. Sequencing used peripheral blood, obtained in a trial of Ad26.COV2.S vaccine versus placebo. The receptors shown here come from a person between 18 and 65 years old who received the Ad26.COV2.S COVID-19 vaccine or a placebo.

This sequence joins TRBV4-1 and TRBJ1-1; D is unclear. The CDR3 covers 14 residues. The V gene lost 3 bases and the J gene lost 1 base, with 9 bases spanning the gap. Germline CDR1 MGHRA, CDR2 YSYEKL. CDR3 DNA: TGCGCCAGCAGCCATCCAGTAGGGAACACTGAAGCTTTCTTT. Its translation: CASSHPVGNTEAFF.

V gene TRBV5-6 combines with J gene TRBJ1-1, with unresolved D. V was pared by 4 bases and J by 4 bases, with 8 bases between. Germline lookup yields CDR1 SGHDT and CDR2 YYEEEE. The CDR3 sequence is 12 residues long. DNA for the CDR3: TGTGCCAGCAGCCTACCGTCCACTGAAGCTTTCTTT. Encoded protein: CASSLPSTEAFF.

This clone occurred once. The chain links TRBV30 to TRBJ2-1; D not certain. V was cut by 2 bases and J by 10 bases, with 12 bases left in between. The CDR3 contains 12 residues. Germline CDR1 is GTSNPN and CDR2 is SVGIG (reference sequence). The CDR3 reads CAWSRLVGEQFF. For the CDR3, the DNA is TGTGCCTGGAGTAGGCTAGTGGGGGAGCAGTTCTTC.

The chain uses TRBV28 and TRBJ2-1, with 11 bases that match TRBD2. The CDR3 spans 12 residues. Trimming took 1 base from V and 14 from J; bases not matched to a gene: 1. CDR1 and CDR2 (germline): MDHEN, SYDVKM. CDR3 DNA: TGTGCCAGCAGTTTATTGACTAGCGGGAAGTTCTTC. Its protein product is CASSLLTSGKFF.

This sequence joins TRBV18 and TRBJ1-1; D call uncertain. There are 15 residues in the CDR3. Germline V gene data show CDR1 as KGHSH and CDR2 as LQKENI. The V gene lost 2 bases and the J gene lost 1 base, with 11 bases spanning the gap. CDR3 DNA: TGTGCCAGCTCACCAGCGGTAGGGAAGAACACTGAAGCTTTCTTT. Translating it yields CASSPAVGKNTEAFF.

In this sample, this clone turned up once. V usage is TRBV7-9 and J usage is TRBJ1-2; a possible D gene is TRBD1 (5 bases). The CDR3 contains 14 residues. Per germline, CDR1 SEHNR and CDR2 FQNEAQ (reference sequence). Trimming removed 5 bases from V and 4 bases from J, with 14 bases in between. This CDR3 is CASSPQGIIYGYTF. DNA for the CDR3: TGTGCCAGCAGCCCCCAGGGTATAATCTATGGCTACACCTTC.

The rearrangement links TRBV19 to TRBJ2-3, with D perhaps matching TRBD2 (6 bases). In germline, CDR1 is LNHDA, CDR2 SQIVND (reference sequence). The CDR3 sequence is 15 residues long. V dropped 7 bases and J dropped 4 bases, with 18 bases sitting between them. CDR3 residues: CASTIRGWGADTQYF. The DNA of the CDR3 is TGTGCCAGTACCATACGGGGTTGGGGGGCAGATACGCAGTATTTT.

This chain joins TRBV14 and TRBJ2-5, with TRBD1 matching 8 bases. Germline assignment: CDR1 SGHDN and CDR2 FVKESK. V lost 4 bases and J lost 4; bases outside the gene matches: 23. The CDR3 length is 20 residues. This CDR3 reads CASSRQELPGQVGLVETQYF. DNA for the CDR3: TGTGCCAGCAGCCGACAAGAACTTCCGGGACAGGTTGGGTTAGTAGAGACCCAGTACTTC.

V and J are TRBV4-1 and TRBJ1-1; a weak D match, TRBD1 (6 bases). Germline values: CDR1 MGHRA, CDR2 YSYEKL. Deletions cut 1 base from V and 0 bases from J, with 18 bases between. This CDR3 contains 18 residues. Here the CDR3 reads CASSQGVLGDTLNTEAFF. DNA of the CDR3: TGCGCCAGCAGCCAAGGGGTTCTGGGGGACACCCTGAACACTGAAGCTTTCTTT.

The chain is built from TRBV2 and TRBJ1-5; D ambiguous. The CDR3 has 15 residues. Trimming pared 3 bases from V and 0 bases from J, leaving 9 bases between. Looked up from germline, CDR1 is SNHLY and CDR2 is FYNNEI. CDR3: CASSDLLGSNQPQHF. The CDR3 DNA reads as TGTGCCAGCAGTGATCTTCTTGGTAGCAATCAGCCCCAGCATTTT.

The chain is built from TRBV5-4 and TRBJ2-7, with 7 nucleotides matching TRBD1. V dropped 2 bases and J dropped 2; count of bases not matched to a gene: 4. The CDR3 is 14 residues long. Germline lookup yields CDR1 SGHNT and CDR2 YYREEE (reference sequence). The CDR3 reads CASSLGQAPYEQYF. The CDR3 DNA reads TGTGCCAGCAGCTTAGGACAGGCTCCCTACGAGCAGTACTTC.

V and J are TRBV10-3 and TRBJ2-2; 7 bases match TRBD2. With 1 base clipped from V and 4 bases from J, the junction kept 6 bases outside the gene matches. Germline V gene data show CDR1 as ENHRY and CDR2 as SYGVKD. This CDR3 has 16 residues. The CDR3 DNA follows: TGTGCCATCAGTGAGTTGATGGGACTATCCACCGGGGAGCTGTTTTTT. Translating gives CAISELMGLSTGELFF.

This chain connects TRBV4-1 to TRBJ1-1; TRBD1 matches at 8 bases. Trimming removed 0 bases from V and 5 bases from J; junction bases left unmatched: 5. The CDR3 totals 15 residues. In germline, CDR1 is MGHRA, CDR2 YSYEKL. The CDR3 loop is CASSQDPGGGTEAFF. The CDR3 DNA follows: TGCGCCAGCAGCCAAGACCCAGGGGGCGGGACTGAAGCTTTCTTT.

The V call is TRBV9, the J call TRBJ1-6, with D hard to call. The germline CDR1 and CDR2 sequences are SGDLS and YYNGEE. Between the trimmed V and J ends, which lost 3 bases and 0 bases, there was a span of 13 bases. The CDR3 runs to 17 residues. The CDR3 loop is CASSASVGSSYNSPLHF. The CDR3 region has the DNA TGTGCCAGCAGCGCCTCTGTAGGGAGCTCCTATAATTCACCCCTCCACTTT.

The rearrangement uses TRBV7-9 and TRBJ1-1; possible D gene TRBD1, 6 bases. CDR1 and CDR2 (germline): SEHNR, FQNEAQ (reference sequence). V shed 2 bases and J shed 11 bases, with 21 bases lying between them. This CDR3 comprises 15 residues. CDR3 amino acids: CASSLPRQDGSRAFF. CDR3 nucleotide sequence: TGTGCCAGCAGCTTACCCCGACAGGATGGGTCCCGTGCTTTCTTT.

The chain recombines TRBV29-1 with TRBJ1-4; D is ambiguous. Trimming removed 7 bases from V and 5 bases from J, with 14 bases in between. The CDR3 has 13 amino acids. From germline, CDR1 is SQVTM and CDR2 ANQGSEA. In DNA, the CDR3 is TGCAGCGGTGGCGGCCTCACAAATGAAAAACTGTTTTTT. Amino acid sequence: CSGGGLTNEKLFF.

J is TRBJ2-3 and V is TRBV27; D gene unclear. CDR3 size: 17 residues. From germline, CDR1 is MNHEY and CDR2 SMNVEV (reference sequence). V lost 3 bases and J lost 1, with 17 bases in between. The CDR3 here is CASSFHPTVPRTDTQYF. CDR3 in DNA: TGTGCCAGCAGTTTTCACCCGACGGTCCCCCGCACAGATACGCAGTATTTT.

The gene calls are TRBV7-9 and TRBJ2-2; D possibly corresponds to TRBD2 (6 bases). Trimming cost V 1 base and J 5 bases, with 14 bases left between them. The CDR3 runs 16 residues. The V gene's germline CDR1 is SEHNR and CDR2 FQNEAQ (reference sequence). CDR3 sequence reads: CASSLEPAGETGELFF. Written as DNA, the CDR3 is TGTGCCAGCAGCTTAGAGCCAGCGGGTGAGACCGGGGAGCTGTTTTTT.

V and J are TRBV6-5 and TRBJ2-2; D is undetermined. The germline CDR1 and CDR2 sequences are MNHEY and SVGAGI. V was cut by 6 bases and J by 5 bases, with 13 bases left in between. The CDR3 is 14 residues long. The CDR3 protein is CASRPGDGTGELFF. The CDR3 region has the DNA TGTGCCAGCAGACCAGGAGATGGGACCGGGGAGCTGTTTTTT.

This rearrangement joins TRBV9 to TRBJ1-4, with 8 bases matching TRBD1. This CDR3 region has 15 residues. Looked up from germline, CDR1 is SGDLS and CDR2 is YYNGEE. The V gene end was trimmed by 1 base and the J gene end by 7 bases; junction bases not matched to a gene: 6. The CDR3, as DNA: TGTGCCAGCAGCGTACAGGGACAGGTCGGTGAAAAACTGTTTTTT. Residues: CASSVQGQVGEKLFF.

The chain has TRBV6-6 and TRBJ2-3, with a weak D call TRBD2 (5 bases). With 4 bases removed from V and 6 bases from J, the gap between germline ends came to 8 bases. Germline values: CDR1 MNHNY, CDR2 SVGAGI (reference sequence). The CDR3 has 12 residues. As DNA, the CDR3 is TGTGCCAGCAGTTTGGGCGGGGATACGCAGTATTTT. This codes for CASSLGGDTQYF.

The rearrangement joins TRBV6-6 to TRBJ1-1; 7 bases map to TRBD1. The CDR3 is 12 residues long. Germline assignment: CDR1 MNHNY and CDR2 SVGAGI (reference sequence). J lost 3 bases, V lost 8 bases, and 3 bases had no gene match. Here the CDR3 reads CASSQGYTEAFF. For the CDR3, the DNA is TGTGCCAGCTCACAGGGGTACACTGAAGCTTTCTTT.

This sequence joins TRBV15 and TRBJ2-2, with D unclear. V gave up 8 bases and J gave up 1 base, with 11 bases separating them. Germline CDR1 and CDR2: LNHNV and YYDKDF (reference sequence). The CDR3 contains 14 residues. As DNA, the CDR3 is TGTGCCACCCAAGGAATTCTGAACACCGGGGAGCTGTTTTTT. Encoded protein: CATQGILNTGELFF.

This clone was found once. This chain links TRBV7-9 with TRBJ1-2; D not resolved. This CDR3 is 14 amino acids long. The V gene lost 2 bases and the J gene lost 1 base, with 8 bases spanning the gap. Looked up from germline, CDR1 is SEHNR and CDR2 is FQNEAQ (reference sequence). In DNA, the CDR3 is TGTGCCAGCAGCTTATCCAGCTTTAACTATGGCTACACCTTC. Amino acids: CASSLSSFNYGYTF.

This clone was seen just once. CDR3 residues: CASSFGLEGFF. In DNA form, the CDR3 reads TGTGCCAGCAGTTTTGGACTAGAAGGGTTCTTC. The genes are TRBV6-6 and TRBJ2-1; TRBD2 aligns across 7 bases. The junction had 6 bases not matched to a gene; V was cut back by 4 bases and J by 15 bases. CDR3 length: 11 amino acids. CDR1 and CDR2 (germline): MNHNY, SVGAGI (reference sequence).

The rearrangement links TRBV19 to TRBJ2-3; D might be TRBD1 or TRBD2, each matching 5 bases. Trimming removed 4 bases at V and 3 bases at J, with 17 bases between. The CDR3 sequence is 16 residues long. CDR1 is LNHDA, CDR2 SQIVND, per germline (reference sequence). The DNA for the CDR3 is TGTGCCAGTAGTACCCCTTGGGGGAGAACAACAGATACGCAGTATTTT. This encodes CASSTPWGRTTDTQYF.

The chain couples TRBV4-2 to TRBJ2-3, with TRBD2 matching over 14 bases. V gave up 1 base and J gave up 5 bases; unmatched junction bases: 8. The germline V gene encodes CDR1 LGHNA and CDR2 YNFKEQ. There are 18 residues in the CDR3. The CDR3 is CASSQAGTSGSWIDTQYF. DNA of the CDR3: TGTGCCAGCAGCCAAGCCGGGACTAGCGGGAGCTGGATAGATACGCAGTATTTT.

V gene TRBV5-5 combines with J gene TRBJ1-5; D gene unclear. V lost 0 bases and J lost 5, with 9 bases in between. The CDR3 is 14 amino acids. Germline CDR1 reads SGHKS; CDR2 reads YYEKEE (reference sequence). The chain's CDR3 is CASSLGEFDQPQHF. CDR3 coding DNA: TGTGCCAGCAGCTTGGGGGAATTCGATCAGCCCCAGCATTTT.

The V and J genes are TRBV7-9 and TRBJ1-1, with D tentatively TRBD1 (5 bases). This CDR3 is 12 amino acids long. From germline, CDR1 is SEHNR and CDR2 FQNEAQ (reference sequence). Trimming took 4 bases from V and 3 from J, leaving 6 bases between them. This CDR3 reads CASSWGDTEAFF. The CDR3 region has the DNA TGTGCCAGCAGCTGGGGGGACACTGAAGCTTTCTTT.